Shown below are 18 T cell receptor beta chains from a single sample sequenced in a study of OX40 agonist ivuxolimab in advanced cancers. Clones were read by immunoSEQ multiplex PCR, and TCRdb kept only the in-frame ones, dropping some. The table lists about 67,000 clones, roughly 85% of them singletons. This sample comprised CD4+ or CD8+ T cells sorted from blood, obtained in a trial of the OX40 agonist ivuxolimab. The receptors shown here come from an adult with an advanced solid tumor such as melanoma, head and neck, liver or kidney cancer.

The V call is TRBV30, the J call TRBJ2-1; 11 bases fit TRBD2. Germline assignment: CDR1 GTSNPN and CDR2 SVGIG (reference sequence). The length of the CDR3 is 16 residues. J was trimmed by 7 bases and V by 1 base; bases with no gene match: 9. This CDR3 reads CAWSGMTSGAGNEQFF. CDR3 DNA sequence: TGTGCCTGGAGTGGTATGACTAGCGGGGCGGGAAATGAGCAGTTCTTC.

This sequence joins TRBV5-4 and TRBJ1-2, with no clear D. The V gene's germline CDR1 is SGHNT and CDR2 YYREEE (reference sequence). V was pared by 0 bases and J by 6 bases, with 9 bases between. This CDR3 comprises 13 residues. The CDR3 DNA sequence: TGTGCCAGCAGCTTGGATGGGGTCGATGGCTACACCTTC. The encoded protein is CASSLDGVDGYTF.

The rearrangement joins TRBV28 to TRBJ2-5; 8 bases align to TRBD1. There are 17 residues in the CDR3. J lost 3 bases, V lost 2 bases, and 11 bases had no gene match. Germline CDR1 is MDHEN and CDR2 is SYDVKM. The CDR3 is CASSLPLGAGGEETQYF. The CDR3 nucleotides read TGTGCCAGCAGTTTACCACTCGGGGCAGGGGGCGAAGAGACCCAGTACTTC.

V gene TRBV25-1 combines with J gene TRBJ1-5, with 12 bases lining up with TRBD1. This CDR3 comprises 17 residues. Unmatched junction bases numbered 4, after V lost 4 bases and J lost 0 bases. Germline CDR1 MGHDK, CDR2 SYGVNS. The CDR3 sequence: CASSAGQGAYSNQPQHF. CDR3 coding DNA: TGTGCCAGCAGTGCGGGACAGGGGGCGTATAGCAATCAGCCCCAGCATTTT.

Written as DNA, the CDR3 is TGCGCCAGCAGCTTCCGCGGACAGCCGGGACTAGCGGGATCTGGCGGGGAGCTGTTTTTT. Its protein product is CASSFRGQPGLAGSGGELFF. This chain links TRBV5-1 with TRBJ2-2, with TRBD2 matching 13 bases. Germline V CDR1 and CDR2: SGHRS, YFSETQ. This CDR3 has 20 amino acids. V lost 2 bases to trimming and J lost 7 bases; unmatched junction nucleotides: 17.

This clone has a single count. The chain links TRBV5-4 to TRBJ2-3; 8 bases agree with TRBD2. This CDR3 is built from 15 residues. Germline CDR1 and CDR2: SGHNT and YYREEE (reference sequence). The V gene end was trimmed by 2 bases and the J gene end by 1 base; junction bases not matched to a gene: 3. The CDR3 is CASSLTGGGTDTQYF. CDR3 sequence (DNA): TGTGCCAGCAGCTTAACGGGGGGGGGCACAGATACGCAGTATTTT.

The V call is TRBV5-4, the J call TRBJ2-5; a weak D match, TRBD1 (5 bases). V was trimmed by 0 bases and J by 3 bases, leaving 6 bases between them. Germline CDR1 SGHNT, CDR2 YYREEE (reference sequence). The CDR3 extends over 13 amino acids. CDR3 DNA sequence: TGTGCCAGCAGCTTGGGGGGCGAAGAGACCCAGTACTTC. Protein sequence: CASSLGGEETQYF.

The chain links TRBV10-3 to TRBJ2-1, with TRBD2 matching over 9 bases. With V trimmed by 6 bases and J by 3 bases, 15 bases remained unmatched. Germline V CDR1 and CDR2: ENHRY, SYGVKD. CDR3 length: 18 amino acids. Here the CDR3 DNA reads TGTGCCATCAGGGGAGATGGGGGTATAGCGGGAGTCTACAATGAGCAGTTCTTC. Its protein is CAIRGDGGIAGVYNEQFF.

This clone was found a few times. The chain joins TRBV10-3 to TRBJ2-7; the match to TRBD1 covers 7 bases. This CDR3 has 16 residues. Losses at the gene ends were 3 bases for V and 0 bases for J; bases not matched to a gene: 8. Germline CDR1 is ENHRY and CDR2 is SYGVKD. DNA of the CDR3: TGTGCCATCAGTGAAAGACCAGGGGGAAGCTCCTACGAGCAGTACTTC. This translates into CAISERPGGSSYEQYF.

The CDR3 sequence: CASSPSKGGRTDTQYF. In DNA, the CDR3 is TGTGCCAGTAGTCCCAGCAAGGGGGGGAGGACAGATACGCAGTATTTT. The chain recombines TRBV19 with TRBJ2-3, with D maybe TRBD2 (7 bases). This CDR3 has 16 residues. The V gene's germline CDR1 is LNHDA and CDR2 SQIVND (reference sequence). Deletions cut 5 bases from V and 3 bases from J, with 18 bases between.

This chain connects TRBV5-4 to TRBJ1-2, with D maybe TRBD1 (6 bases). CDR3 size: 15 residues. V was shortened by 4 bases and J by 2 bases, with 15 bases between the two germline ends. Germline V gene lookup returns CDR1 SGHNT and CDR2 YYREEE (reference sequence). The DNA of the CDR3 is TGTGCCAGCAGCCCAGTGATAGGACAGAACTATGGCTACACCTTC. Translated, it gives CASSPVIGQNYGYTF.

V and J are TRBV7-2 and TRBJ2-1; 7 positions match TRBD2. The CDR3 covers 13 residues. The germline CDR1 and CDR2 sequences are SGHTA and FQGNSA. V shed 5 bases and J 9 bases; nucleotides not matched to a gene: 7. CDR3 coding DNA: TGTGCCAGCAGCCCCCAATGGGAGGGTGAGCAGTTCTTC. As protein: CASSPQWEGEQFF.

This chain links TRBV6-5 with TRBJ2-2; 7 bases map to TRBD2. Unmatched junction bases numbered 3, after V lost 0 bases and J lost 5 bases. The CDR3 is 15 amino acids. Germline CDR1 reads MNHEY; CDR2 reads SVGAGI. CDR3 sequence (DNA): TGTGCCAGCAGTTACTCGCCCGGGGGGACCGGGGAGCTGTTTTTT. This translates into CASSYSPGGTGELFF.

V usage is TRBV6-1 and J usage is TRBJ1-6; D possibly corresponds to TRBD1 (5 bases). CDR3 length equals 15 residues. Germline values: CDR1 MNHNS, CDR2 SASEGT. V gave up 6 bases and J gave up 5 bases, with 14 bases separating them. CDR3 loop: CASRGRRTNNSPLHF. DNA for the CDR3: TGTGCCAGCAGGGGAAGACGGACAAATAATTCACCCCTCCACTTT.

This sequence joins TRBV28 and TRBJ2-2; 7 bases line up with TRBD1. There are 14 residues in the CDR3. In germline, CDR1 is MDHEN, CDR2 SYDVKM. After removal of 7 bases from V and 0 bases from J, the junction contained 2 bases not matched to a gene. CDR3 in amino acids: CASTDRANTGELFF. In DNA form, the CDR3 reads TGTGCCAGCACCGACAGGGCGAACACCGGGGAGCTGTTTTTT.

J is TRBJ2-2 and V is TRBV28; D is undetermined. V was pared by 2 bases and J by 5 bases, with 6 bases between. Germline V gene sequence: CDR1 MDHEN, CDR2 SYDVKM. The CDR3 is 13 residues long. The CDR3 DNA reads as TGTGCCAGCAGTTTAACGCAGACCGGGGAGCTGTTTTTT. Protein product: CASSLTQTGELFF.

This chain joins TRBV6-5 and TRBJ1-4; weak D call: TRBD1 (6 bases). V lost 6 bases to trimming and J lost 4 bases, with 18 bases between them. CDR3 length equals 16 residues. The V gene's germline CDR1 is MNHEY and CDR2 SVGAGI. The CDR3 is CASSYLPGQVNEKLFF. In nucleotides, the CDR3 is TGTGCCAGCAGCTACCTGCCGGGACAAGTTAATGAAAAACTGTTTTTT.

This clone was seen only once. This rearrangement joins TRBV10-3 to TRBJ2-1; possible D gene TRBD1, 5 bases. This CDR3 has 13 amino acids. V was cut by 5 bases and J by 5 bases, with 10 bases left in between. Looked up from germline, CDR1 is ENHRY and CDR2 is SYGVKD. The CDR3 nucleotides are TGTGCCATCAGTACGGACATGAACAATGAGCAGTTCTTC. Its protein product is CAISTDMNNEQFF.